These 26 T cell receptor beta chains originate from one sample sequenced in a study (dated by TCRdb to the mid-2010s). Library prep was done by RT-PCR. The sequencer listed for this sample is Illumina MiSeq. TCRdb reworked the public reads: Q25 trimming with fastp, MiXCR clone assembly, productive beta chains retained. Each entry is one CDR3 protein sequence, shown with its most common DNA and genes. The sample yields hundreds of thousands of distinct CDR3 sequences; 13% to 15% were counted once. The ten largest account for 3% to 4.5% of the sample. The sequencing sample was made of memory CD4+ T cells from blood. The receptors were gathered from a female donor in good health, serving as a healthy control.

The rearrangement uses TRBV18 and TRBJ2-5, with D possibly matching TRBD1 (6 bases). CDR3 length equals 12 residues. Germline CDR1 and CDR2: KGHSH and LQKENI. The ends were cut back, 8 bases at V and 1 base at J, with 8 bases in the middle. The CDR3 DNA sequence: TGTGCCAGCCGGACAGTCCAAGAGACCCAGTACTTC. Its translation: CASRTVQETQYF.

This clonotype was seen a handful of times. The chain joins TRBV7-2 to TRBJ2-6; TRBD1 matches at 8 bases. This CDR3 is built from 17 residues. Germline trimming cut 6 bases from V and 0 bases from J; bases unmatched to any gene: 7. Germline V gene lookup returns CDR1 SGHTA and CDR2 FQGNSA. The CDR3 DNA reads TGTGCCAGCAGACCGGGACAGGCCATCTCTGGGGCCAACGTCCTGACTTTC. Translating gives CASRPGQAISGANVLTF. Based on the CDR3 plus reference TRBV7-2 and TRBJ2-6, the full variable domain is GAGVSQSPSNKVTEKGKDVELRCDPISGHTALYWYRQSLGQGLEFLIYFQGNSAPDKSGLPSDRFSAERTGGSVSTLTIQRTQQEDSAVYLCASRPGQAISGANVLTFGAGSRLTVL.

The chain is built from TRBV3-1 and TRBJ1-5, with TRBD1 matching over 9 bases. CDR1 is LGHDT, CDR2 YNNKEL, per germline (reference sequence). J gave up 3 bases and V 1 base, and 1 base lay outside the gene matches. The CDR3 runs 15 residues. CDR3: CASSQGDRANQPQHF. CDR3 sequence (DNA): TGTGCCAGCAGCCAAGGGGACAGGGCCAATCAGCCCCAGCATTTT.

Only a few counts were recorded for this clonotype. The V call is TRBV12-3 or TRBV12-4, the J call TRBJ2-5; 11 bases are a match to TRBD2. There are 15 residues in the CDR3. V lost 4 bases and J lost 4; bases outside the gene matches: 5. CDR3 sequence reads: CASSSSLAGAETQYF. For the CDR3, the DNA is TGTGCCAGCAGTTCTTCACTAGCGGGGGCAGAGACCCAGTACTTC.

This clonotype occurred a few times. This sequence joins TRBV6-5 and TRBJ1-5; possible D gene TRBD1, 6 bases. The CDR3 spans 15 residues. Between the trimmed V and J ends, which lost 0 bases and 7 bases, there was a span of 13 bases. Germline V gives CDR1 MNHEY, CDR2 SVGAGI. The CDR3 DNA reads TGTGCCAGCAGTTACTCGAGGCCAGGGGACCAGCCCCAGCATTTT. This translates into CASSYSRPGDQPQHF.

This chain joins TRBV7-3 and TRBJ2-3; D perhaps matches TRBD2 (6 bases). The CDR3 is 17 amino acids. The V end lost 4 bases, the J end lost 3 bases, and 20 bases lay between the germline ends. Germline V gene lookup returns CDR1 SGHTA and CDR2 FQGTGA. Written as DNA, the CDR3 is TGTGCCAGCAGCTCCGGTGGGCTATCGGGAGTAACAGATACGCAGTATTTT. Its protein product is CASSSGGLSGVTDTQYF.

This clonotype was recorded many times. This chain links TRBV10-2 with TRBJ1-5; perhaps TRBD1 as D (5 bases). This CDR3 spans 12 amino acids. V lost 2 bases and J lost 10, with 9 bases in between. Germline loops: CDR1 WSHSY, CDR2 SAAADI. CDR3 sequence: CASSEHQGPQHF. CDR3 sequence (DNA): TGCGCCAGCAGTGAGCATCAGGGCCCCCAGCATTTT.

This clonotype was observed a handful of times. V and J are TRBV5-1 and TRBJ2-1; D call uncertain. The CDR3 runs to 15 residues. Trimming removed 0 bases at V and 6 bases at J, with 13 bases between. Germline CDR1 and CDR2: SGHRS and YFSETQ. The CDR3, as DNA: TGCGCCAGCAGCTTGGGCCAGACGCCGGTCAATGAGCAGTTCTTC. Translation: CASSLGQTPVNEQFF.

This clonotype was observed a handful of times. The chain uses TRBV9 and TRBJ2-3, with D tentatively TRBD1 or TRBD2 (6 bases each). V shed 4 bases and J shed 0 bases, with 15 bases lying between them. The CDR3 runs to 16 residues. From germline, CDR1 is SGDLS and CDR2 YYNGEE. CDR3 sequence reads: CASSQRGDPSTDTQYF. In DNA form, the CDR3 reads TGTGCCAGCAGCCAGAGGGGGGATCCTAGCACAGATACGCAGTATTTT.

V is TRBV7-8 and J is TRBJ2-7; D gene uncertain. V was pared by 6 bases and J by 2 bases, with 17 bases between. The length of the CDR3 is 15 residues. The V gene's germline CDR1 is SGHVS and CDR2 FQNEAQ. CDR3: CASRQTEISTYEQYF. In DNA form, the CDR3 reads TGTGCCAGCAGACAAACCGAAATTTCTACCTACGAGCAGTACTTC.

The rearrangement joins TRBV29-1 to TRBJ1-3; TRBD1 aligns across 7 bases. V lost 3 bases to trimming and J lost 0 bases; unmatched junction nucleotides: 2. The length of the CDR3 is 14 residues. Germline values: CDR1 SQVTM, CDR2 ANQGSEA. The DNA for the CDR3 is TGCAGCGTTGAGGACAGGAACTCTGGAAACACCATATATTTT. Its protein product is CSVEDRNSGNTIYF. The whole variable domain, remainder taken from reference TRBV29-1 and TRBJ1-3, is SAVISQKPSRDICQRGTSLTIQCQVDSQVTMMFWYRQQPGQSLTLIATANQGSEATYESGFVIDKFPISRPNLTFSTLTVSNMSPEDSSIYLCSVEDRNSGNTIYFGEGSWLTVV.

This chain joins TRBV3-1 and TRBJ1-2; 7 bases agree with TRBD1. With 5 bases clipped from V and 1 base from J, the junction kept 1 base outside the gene matches. Germline V gene sequence: CDR1 LGHDT, CDR2 YNNKEL (reference sequence). CDR3 length: 13 residues. The CDR3, as DNA: TGTGCCAGCAGCACAGGGGTTAACTATGGCTACACCTTC. This gives the protein CASSTGVNYGYTF.

This clonotype was counted ten times or more. This chain joins TRBV6-4 and TRBJ1-1; D is ambiguous. Trimming shortened V by 3 bases and J by 9 bases, and 5 bases separated the two germline ends. Looked up from germline, CDR1 is MRHNA and CDR2 is SNTAGT. This CDR3 comprises 10 residues. The CDR3 loop reads CASSEGKAFF. CDR3 DNA: TGTGCCAGCAGTGAAGGCAAAGCTTTCTTT.

This clonotype has just a few counts. The rearrangement joins TRBV11-2 to TRBJ1-3; D may be TRBD1 (6 bases). Trimming left V 5 bases short and J 0 bases short, with 20 bases between. CDR1 is SGHAT and CDR2 is FQNNGV in the germline V gene. This CDR3 is 18 amino acids long. Written as DNA, the CDR3 is TGTGCCAGCAGCAGCAGGGGACAAACCGTTGACTCTGGAAACACCATATATTTT. Translation: CASSSRGQTVDSGNTIYF.

This clonotype was recorded many times. The chain is built from TRBV20-1 and TRBJ1-1; the D gene is possibly TRBD1 (5 bases). Per germline, CDR1 DFQATT and CDR2 SNEGSKA (reference sequence). This CDR3 region has 13 residues. V lost 6 bases to trimming and J lost 6 bases, with 17 bases between them. For the CDR3, the DNA is TGCAGTGCCTATCGAGGAGGGGACCCTGAAGCTTTCTTT. Amino acid sequence: CSAYRGGDPEAFF.

This chain links TRBV3-1 with TRBJ2-1, with 9 bases fitting TRBD2. This CDR3 spans 16 amino acids. Trimming at V came to 0 bases and at J to 9 bases, leaving 9 bases not matched to a gene. The V gene's germline CDR1 is LGHDT and CDR2 YNNKEL (reference sequence). The CDR3 is CASSQERSGSYGEQFF. In DNA form, the CDR3 reads TGTGCCAGCAGCCAAGAACGTAGCGGGAGCTACGGTGAGCAGTTCTTC.

This clonotype occurred many times. CDR3 nucleotides: TGCAGTGCTCTGGAGCGGTACCAAGAGACCCAGTACTTC. It specifies CSALERYQETQYF. The rearrangement joins TRBV20-1 to TRBJ2-5; TRBD2 is a possible D gene (5 bases). Germline CDR1 and CDR2: DFQATT and SNEGSKA (reference sequence). The CDR3 totals 13 residues. V was trimmed by 5 bases and J by 0 bases, leaving 10 bases between them.

This clonotype has just a few counts. The rearrangement joins TRBV28 to TRBJ2-5, with 7 bases that match TRBD1. In germline, CDR1 is MDHEN, CDR2 SYDVKM. Trimming took 8 bases from V and 5 from J; bases not matched to a gene: 8. The CDR3 sequence is 13 residues long. The CDR3, as DNA: TGTGCCAGCGGGGACAGTACACGGGAGACCCAGTACTTC. Translating gives CASGDSTRETQYF.

This clonotype has just a few counts. The chain joins TRBV5-1 to TRBJ2-5; D gene ambiguous. The CDR3 is 13 residues long. The germline gives CDR1 SGHRS, CDR2 YFSETQ. Trimming took off 1 base at V and 4 bases at J, with 8 bases between the two ends. CDR3 loop: CASSLPQRETQYF. In DNA, the CDR3 is TGCGCCAGCAGCTTGCCCCAGCGAGAGACCCAGTACTTC. The full variable domain, with the rest looked up from reference TRBV5-1 and TRBJ2-5, is KAGVTQTPRYLIKTRGQQVTLSCSPISGHRSVSWYQQTPGQGLQFLFEYFSETQRNKGNFPGRFSGRQFSNSRSEMNVSTLELGDSALYLCASSLPQRETQYFGPGTRLLVL.

This clonotype came up a few times. The chain uses TRBV28 and TRBJ1-5; D might be TRBD1 (6 bases). The V end was cut by 6 bases, the J end by 7 bases, with 16 bases between. The germline gives CDR1 MDHEN, CDR2 SYDVKM. This CDR3 comprises 14 residues. As DNA, the CDR3 is TGTGCCAGCAGCCGAAGGAACAGGGACCAGCCCCAGCATTTT. Its protein is CASSRRNRDQPQHF.

This clonotype has a handful of counts. CDR3 nucleotides: TGTGCCAGCAGCCAAGCGGGAGACCAAGAGACCCAGTACTTC. Amino acid sequence: CASSQAGDQETQYF. The chain recombines TRBV28 with TRBJ2-5, with 8 nucleotides matching TRBD2. The CDR3 sequence is 14 residues long. With 6 bases clipped from V and 0 bases from J, the junction kept 3 bases outside the gene matches. CDR1 is MDHEN and CDR2 is SYDVKM in the germline V gene.

This clonotype has just a few counts. The chain employs TRBV6-5 and TRBJ2-1; D is uncertain. The V and J ends lost 0 bases and 8 bases respectively, with 8 bases between them. CDR1 MNHEY and CDR2 SVGAGI come from the germline V gene. The CDR3 is 13 residues long. The CDR3 region is CASSYSGRDEQFF. The DNA for the CDR3 is TGTGCCAGCAGTTACTCGGGTAGGGATGAGCAGTTCTTC.

Here the CDR3 reads CSAMRSPKDGYTF. The CDR3 DNA follows: TGCAGTGCTATGCGAAGCCCCAAAGATGGCTACACCTTC. The V and J genes are TRBV20-1 and TRBJ1-2; D gene unclear. CDR1 and CDR2 (germline): DFQATT, SNEGSKA (reference sequence). The CDR3 runs to 13 residues. Trimming removed 4 bases from V and 6 bases from J, with 15 bases in between.

The genes are TRBV7-2 and TRBJ2-3; D is unclear. There are 12 residues in the CDR3. Germline assignment: CDR1 SGHTA and CDR2 FQGNSA. Trimming took 3 bases from V and 6 from J, leaving 7 bases between them. This CDR3 reads CASSFRLDTQYF. In nucleotides, the CDR3 is TGTGCCAGCAGCTTTCGACTGGATACGCAGTATTTT.

The chain employs TRBV7-9 and TRBJ2-2, with D unresolved. Germline V CDR1 and CDR2: SEHNR, FQNEAQ (reference sequence). Trimming removed 0 bases at V and 5 bases at J, with 16 bases between. The CDR3 runs 17 residues. CDR3 sequence: CASSLAVGRSWTGELFF. CDR3 nucleotide sequence: TGTGCCAGCAGCTTAGCGGTGGGCCGAAGTTGGACCGGGGAGCTGTTTTTT.

This clonotype was seen repeatedly, ten times or more. The chain joins TRBV30 to TRBJ2-2; D gene ambiguous. The CDR3 runs 10 residues. Germline V gene data show CDR1 as GTSNPN and CDR2 as SVGIG (reference sequence). Trimming removed 5 bases from V and 6 bases from J, with 4 bases in between. This chain's CDR3 is CAWGSGELFF. CDR3 sequence (DNA): TGTGCCTGGGGATCCGGGGAGCTGTTTTTT.